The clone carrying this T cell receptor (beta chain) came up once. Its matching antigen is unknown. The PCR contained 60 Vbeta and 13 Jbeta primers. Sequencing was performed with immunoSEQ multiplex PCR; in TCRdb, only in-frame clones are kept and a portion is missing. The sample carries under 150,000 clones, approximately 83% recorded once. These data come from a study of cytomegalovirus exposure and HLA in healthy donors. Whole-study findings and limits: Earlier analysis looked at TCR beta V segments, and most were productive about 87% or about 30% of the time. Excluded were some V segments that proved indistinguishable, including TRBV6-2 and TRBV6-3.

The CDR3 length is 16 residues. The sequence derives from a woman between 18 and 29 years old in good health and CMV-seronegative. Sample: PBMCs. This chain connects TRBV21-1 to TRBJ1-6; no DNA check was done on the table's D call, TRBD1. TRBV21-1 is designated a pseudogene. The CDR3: CASSTSPGTEYSPLHF. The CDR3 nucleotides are TGTGCCAGCAGCACATCCCCCGGGACAGAGTATTCACCCCTCCACTTT.